Below, 32 T cell receptor beta chains from the same sample are listed, as sequenced in a study of blood T cells in healthy people across ages. Primed by a sample-barcoded 5' primer and a J-beta primer mix, a second PCR proceeded for 7 to 11 cycles. Using its own MiXCR run on the 5' RACE reads, TCRdb lists one record per CDR3 protein. The sample contains roughly 1,500,000 distinct CDR3 sequences, 30% to 40% of which appear only once. Sequenced sample: blood. The receptors here all came from a woman in her twenties or thirties in good health.

This clonotype appeared many times. The chain carries TRBV4-2 and TRBJ2-3; TRBD2 agrees at 8 bases. There are 17 residues in the CDR3. After removal of 1 base from V and 2 bases from J, the junction contained 8 bases not matched to a gene. CDR1 is LGHNA and CDR2 is YNFKEQ in the germline V gene. CDR3 in amino acids: CASSQGSGRGVTDTQYF. DNA for the CDR3: TGTGCCAGCAGCCAAGGATCTGGGCGGGGGGTCACAGATACGCAGTATTTT.

The chain carries TRBV6-1 and TRBJ2-3, with 12 nucleotides matching TRBD2. Germline-derived CDR1 and CDR2 are MNHNS and SASEGT. V gave up 1 base and J gave up 5 bases; unmatched junction bases: 4. The CDR3 spans 16 residues. The CDR3 is CASSEGSSGGGDTQYF. The DNA of the CDR3 is TGTGCCAGCAGTGAAGGGTCTAGCGGGGGGGGAGATACGCAGTATTTT.

This rearrangement joins TRBV7-2 to TRBJ1-2; the D is unclear. V was cut by 1 base and J by 6 bases, with 12 bases left in between. The germline CDR1 and CDR2 sequences are SGHTA and FQGNSA. This CDR3 comprises 14 residues. In nucleotides, the CDR3 is TGTGCCAGCAGCTTAGGGCGGGGAACCCATGGCTACACCTTC. It specifies CASSLGRGTHGYTF.

The chain uses TRBV27 and TRBJ1-2, with D unclear. Trimming shortened V by 4 bases and J by 3 bases, and 9 bases separated the two germline ends. CDR3 length: 13 amino acids. CDR1 is MNHEY, CDR2 SMNVEV, per germline (reference sequence). CDR3 sequence reads: CASSYGEDYGYTF. The CDR3 nucleotides read TGTGCCAGCAGTTACGGAGAGGACTATGGCTACACCTTC.

This chain connects TRBV20-1 to TRBJ2-7; maybe TRBD1 (6 bases). Per germline, CDR1 DFQATT and CDR2 SNEGSKA (reference sequence). With 1 base removed from V and 6 bases from J, the gap between germline ends came to 13 bases. CDR3 size: 13 residues. In DNA form, the CDR3 reads TGCAGTGCTAGAGGACAGGTCCAACGCGAGCAGTACTTC. It codes for CSARGQVQREQYF.

A few counts support this clonotype. The rearrangement joins TRBV3-1 to TRBJ2-5, with D unclear. V was shortened by 1 base and J by 3 bases, with 12 bases between the two germline ends. The CDR3 spans 15 residues. Germline CDR1 and CDR2: LGHDT and YNNKEL (reference sequence). CDR3 residues: CASSQVSAGEETQYF. The CDR3 nucleotides are TGTGCCAGCAGCCAAGTATCAGCCGGCGAAGAGACCCAGTACTTC.

In DNA, the CDR3 is TGCAGTGCTATTTGGGGGGGGTCTTCAGAGACCCAGTACTTC. Protein: CSAIWGGSSETQYF. The chain joins TRBV20-1 to TRBJ2-5, with 7 positions matching TRBD2. CDR3 length: 14 residues. Germline V gives CDR1 DFQATT, CDR2 SNEGSKA (reference sequence). Trimming cost V 4 bases and J 4 bases; bases outside gene matches: 9.

V and J are TRBV5-1 and TRBJ2-1; perhaps TRBD2 as D (6 bases). Germline CDR1 and CDR2: SGHRS and YFSETQ. Trimming cost V 2 bases and J 15 bases, with 15 bases left between them. The length of the CDR3 is 12 residues. This CDR3 reads CASSLGTSPGFF. The CDR3 nucleotides read TGCGCCAGCAGCTTAGGGACTTCCCCCGGGTTCTTC.

V is TRBV9 and J is TRBJ2-1; tentatively, D is TRBD1 (6 bases). Germline values: CDR1 SGDLS, CDR2 YYNGEE. This CDR3 has 15 residues. The V end lost 5 bases, the J end lost 6 bases, and 18 bases lay between the germline ends. The CDR3 loop is CASSPRQGYFNEQFF. The CDR3 DNA is TGTGCCAGCAGTCCCCGCCAGGGGTATTTCAATGAGCAGTTCTTC.

There are many counts of this clonotype. The rearrangement uses TRBV12-3 or TRBV12-4 and TRBJ2-1; 7 nucleotides agree with TRBD2. Trimming removed 6 bases from V and 5 bases from J; junction bases left unmatched: 4. The CDR3 covers 13 residues. CDR3 nucleotides: TGTGCCAGCAGAAGAGGGACTAACAATGAGCAGTTCTTC. Its protein is CASRRGTNNEQFF.

As concerns this clonotype: This could be a read error, since a much larger clone is one nucleotide away. This chain links TRBV20-1 with TRBJ2-7, with D uncertain. The J call may be wrong; the DNA end is better matched by TRBJ2-5. This CDR3 has 11 amino acids. Germline lookup yields CDR1 DFQATT and CDR2 SNEGSKA (reference sequence). The CDR3 nucleotides are TGCAATGCTATTCCTCTAGAGACCCAGTACTTC. The encoded protein is CNAIPLETQYF.

This clonotype was found a few times. This chain connects TRBV4-1 to TRBJ2-2, with 8 bases identical to TRBD2. Germline V gene lookup returns CDR1 MGHRA and CDR2 YSYEKL. Unmatched junction bases numbered 4, after V lost 5 bases and J lost 5 bases. The CDR3 is 14 amino acids. The chain's CDR3 is CASSVTSGTGELFF. The CDR3 DNA follows: TGCGCCAGCAGCGTAACTAGCGGAACCGGGGAGCTGTTTTTT.

This clonotype was counted between two and nine times. The chain employs TRBV9 and TRBJ2-1; possible D gene TRBD2, 6 bases. V was clipped by 0 bases and J by 0 bases, with 13 bases between them. This CDR3 has 17 residues. Germline lookup yields CDR1 SGDLS and CDR2 YYNGEE. CDR3 loop: CASSVGRGGNSYNEQFF. CDR3 nucleotide sequence: TGTGCCAGCAGCGTAGGTCGGGGCGGGAACTCCTACAATGAGCAGTTCTTC.

Concerning this clonotype: This may be a read error, as it is one base from a much larger clone. This CDR3 is CSAVGQGLGYEQYF. The CDR3 nucleotides are TGCAGCGCTGTAGGTCAGGGCCTAGGGTACGAGCAGTACTTC. The chain is built from TRBV29-1 and TRBJ2-7, with a weak D call TRBD1 (5 bases). This CDR3 spans 14 amino acids. Germline V CDR1 and CDR2: SQVTM, ANQGSEA. V was cut by 7 bases and J by 4 bases, with 20 bases left in between.

In the case of this clonotype: Germline and junction disagree at one end, which may indicate a read error. The chain has TRBV6-6 and TRBJ2-1; D might be TRBD1 (6 bases). This CDR3 has 13 amino acids. Per the germline V gene, CDR1 is MNHNY and CDR2 is SVGAGI (reference sequence). The CDR3 bases are TGTGCCAGCAGTTACTCGGGGGACAATGAGCGGTTCTTC. Translated, it gives CASSYSGDNERFF.

This clonotype was detected a few times. The chain employs TRBV4-1 and TRBJ2-3; tentative D call: TRBD1 (6 bases). Trimming took 1 base from V and 6 from J, leaving 17 bases between them. The CDR3 spans 16 residues. CDR1 is MGHRA, CDR2 YSYEKL, per germline. The CDR3 nucleotides read TGCGCCAGCAGCCAAGGATACAGGGTGGGTACGGATACGCAGTATTTT. The encoded protein is CASSQGYRVGTDTQYF.

This clonotype was counted only a few times. The CDR3, as DNA: TGTGCCAGCAGCTCGATCTTGGACAGAGACTATGGCTACACCTTC. Its translation is CASSSILDRDYGYTF. The chain uses TRBV7-9 and TRBJ1-2; a weak D match, TRBD1 (6 bases). CDR1 and CDR2 from the germline V gene are SEHNR and FQNEAQ (reference sequence). V lost 4 bases and J 3 bases, leaving 15 bases between the germline ends. There are 15 residues in the CDR3.

On this clonotype: One junction end disagrees with the germline gene, perhaps due to a read error. This chain uses TRBV6-2 or TRBV6-3 with TRBJ1-5; D is ambiguous. This CDR3 is built from 13 residues. The germline gives CDR1 MNHEY, CDR2 SVGEGT. The CDR3 sequence is CAGSYGYNQPQHF. Written as DNA, the CDR3 is TGTGCCGGCAGTTACGGGTACAATCAGCCCCAGCATTTT.

With regard to this clonotype: Sequence at one end of the junction differs from germline and may be a read error. The chain employs TRBV15 and TRBJ2-7; no firm D call. In germline, CDR1 is LNHNV, CDR2 YYDKDF (reference sequence). CDR3 size: 12 residues. The CDR3 DNA sequence: TGTGTCACCAGCAGAGCTCCCTACGAGCAGTACTTC. It specifies CVTSRAPYEQYF.

Comments on this clonotype: Being one base from a much bigger clone, this may be a read error. The chain links TRBV12-3 or TRBV12-4 to TRBJ2-5; 7 nucleotides line up with TRBD1. CDR3 length: 15 amino acids. CDR3 residues: CVSSRRQGGYETQYF. The CDR3 DNA follows: TGTGTCAGCAGCCGACGACAGGGTGGATACGAGACCCAGTACTTC.

The rearrangement uses TRBV6-1 and TRBJ2-5; D remains unclear. Matching the DNA end better, TRBJ2-7 makes the J call doubtful. Germline V lookup: CDR1 MNHNS, CDR2 SASEGT. This CDR3 is 12 amino acids long. CDR3 in amino acids: CASTEGRYEQYF. Here the CDR3 DNA reads TGTGCCAGCACCGAAGGGCGCTACGAGCAGTACTTC.

This clonotype was counted between two and nine times. The chain couples TRBV10-3 to TRBJ1-2; a possible D gene is TRBD1 (5 bases). Trimming took 6 bases from V and 2 from J, leaving 19 bases between them. Germline loops: CDR1 ENHRY, CDR2 SYGVKD. The CDR3 spans 16 residues. CDR3 protein: CAISSVLGTRNYGYTF. The CDR3 DNA reads as TGTGCCATCAGCTCTGTACTCGGGACGAGAAACTATGGCTACACCTTC.

The chain recombines TRBV7-2 with TRBJ1-2, with D unclear. Germline-derived CDR1 and CDR2 are SGHTA and FQGNSA. CDR3 size: 13 residues. V dropped 2 bases and J dropped 3 bases, with 7 bases sitting between them. CDR3 DNA sequence: TGTGCCAGCAGCTTACAAAGCCACTATGGCTACACCTTC. Its translation: CASSLQSHYGYTF. Full variable domain (outside the CDR3, taken from reference TRBV7-2 and TRBJ1-2): GAGVSQSPSNKVTEKGKDVELRCDPISGHTALYWYRQSLGQGLEFLIYFQGNSAPDKSGLPSDRFSAERTGGSVSTLTIQRTQQEDSAVYLCASSLQSHYGYTFGSGTRLTVV.

This clonotype was recorded a few times. The chain couples TRBV20-1 to TRBJ1-2; possibly TRBD1 for D (5 bases). Germline values: CDR1 DFQATT, CDR2 SNEGSKA (reference sequence). This CDR3 is 14 amino acids long. CDR3 region: CTGTDGGGGYGYTF. The CDR3 DNA reads as TGCACCGGGACGGACGGAGGTGGGGGCTATGGCTACACCTTC.

The chain recombines TRBV20-1 with TRBJ2-1; no definite D call. This CDR3 comprises 12 residues. V gave up 6 bases and J gave up 10 bases, with 16 bases separating them. Germline lookup yields CDR1 DFQATT and CDR2 SNEGSKA (reference sequence). The CDR3 loop reads CSATWVSLEQFF. The CDR3 bases are TGCAGTGCCACGTGGGTTAGTCTCGAGCAGTTCTTC.

The gene calls are TRBV20-1 and TRBJ2-2, with D uncertain. Per the germline V gene, CDR1 is DFQATT and CDR2 is SNEGSKA (reference sequence). The length of the CDR3 is 16 residues. The V gene lost 1 base and the J gene lost 1 base, with 13 bases spanning the gap. The CDR3, as DNA: TGCAGTGCTAGAGGGCGAGATACCATGAACACCGGGGAGCTGTTTTTT. Protein: CSARGRDTMNTGELFF.

The chain is built from TRBV2 and TRBJ2-3; weak D call: TRBD2 (7 bases). V lost 6 bases and J 2 bases, leaving 18 bases between the germline ends. Per the germline V gene, CDR1 is SNHLY and CDR2 is FYNNEI. The CDR3 covers 16 residues. The CDR3 DNA sequence: TGTGCCAGCAGCCGAACCTGGGGGGGCCTCACAGATACGCAGTATTTT. Residues: CASSRTWGGLTDTQYF.

The J gene is TRBJ2-7, the V gene TRBV20-1; 8 nucleotides align to TRBD2. The closer fit of TRBJ2-5 to the DNA end suggests the J call may be wrong. CDR3 length: 16 amino acids. Germline assignment: CDR1 DFQATT and CDR2 SNEGSKA (reference sequence). The CDR3 DNA reads as TGCAGTGCTAGATCCTTTAGCGGGGAAGGTAGAGAGACCCAGTACTTC. Its protein product is CSARSFSGEGRETQYF.

J is TRBJ2-7 and V is TRBV2; 7 bases map to TRBD1. This CDR3 spans 15 amino acids. The germline V gene encodes CDR1 SNHLY and CDR2 FYNNEI. J was trimmed by 4 bases and V by 2 bases; bases with no gene match: 8. The CDR3 loop is CASSEIRQGEYEQYF. The CDR3 DNA reads as TGTGCCAGCAGTGAAATTCGGCAGGGGGAGTACGAGCAGTACTTC.

The chain couples TRBV27 to TRBJ1-2; 7 bases are shared with TRBD1. With 6 bases clipped from V and 0 bases from J, the junction kept 7 bases outside the gene matches. Germline V gene lookup returns CDR1 MNHEY and CDR2 SMNVEV (reference sequence). This CDR3 contains 15 residues. CDR3 residues: CASSSTGQANYGYTF. CDR3 nucleotides: TGTGCCAGCAGCTCCACCGGACAGGCTAACTATGGCTACACCTTC.

Only a few counts were recorded for this clonotype. The chain joins TRBV20-1 to TRBJ1-5, with TRBD1 matching over 11 bases. The J segment lost 11 bases and the V segment lost 2 bases, leaving 14 bases of the junction unmatched. The germline V gene has CDR1 DFQATT and CDR2 SNEGSKA (reference sequence). This CDR3 comprises 16 residues. Written as DNA, the CDR3 is TGCAGTGCTAGAACCCTCGGGACAGGGGGTCCGGGGGCCCAGCATTTT. Its protein is CSARTLGTGGPGAQHF.

This clonotype was detected only once. The V and J genes are TRBV2 and TRBJ1-4; D may be TRBD1 (6 bases). CDR3 length: 15 amino acids. CDR1 is SNHLY, CDR2 FYNNEI, per germline. With 2 bases removed from V and 4 bases from J, the gap between germline ends came to 11 bases. CDR3 amino acids: CASSEQGQNNEKLFF. The CDR3 coding sequence is TGTGCCAGCAGTGAACAGGGGCAGAATAATGAAAAACTGTTTTTT.